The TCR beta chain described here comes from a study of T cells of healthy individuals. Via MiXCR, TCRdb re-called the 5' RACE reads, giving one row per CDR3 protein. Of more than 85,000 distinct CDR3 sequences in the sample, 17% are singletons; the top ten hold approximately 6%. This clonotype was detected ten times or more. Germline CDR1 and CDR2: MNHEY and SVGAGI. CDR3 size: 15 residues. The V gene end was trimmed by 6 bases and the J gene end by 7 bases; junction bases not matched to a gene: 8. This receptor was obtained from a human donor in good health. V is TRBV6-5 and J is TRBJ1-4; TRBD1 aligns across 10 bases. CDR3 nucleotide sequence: TGTGCCAGCAGCACGGGACAGGGGAGTGGTGAAAAACTGTTTTTT. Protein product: CASSTGQGSGEKLFF.